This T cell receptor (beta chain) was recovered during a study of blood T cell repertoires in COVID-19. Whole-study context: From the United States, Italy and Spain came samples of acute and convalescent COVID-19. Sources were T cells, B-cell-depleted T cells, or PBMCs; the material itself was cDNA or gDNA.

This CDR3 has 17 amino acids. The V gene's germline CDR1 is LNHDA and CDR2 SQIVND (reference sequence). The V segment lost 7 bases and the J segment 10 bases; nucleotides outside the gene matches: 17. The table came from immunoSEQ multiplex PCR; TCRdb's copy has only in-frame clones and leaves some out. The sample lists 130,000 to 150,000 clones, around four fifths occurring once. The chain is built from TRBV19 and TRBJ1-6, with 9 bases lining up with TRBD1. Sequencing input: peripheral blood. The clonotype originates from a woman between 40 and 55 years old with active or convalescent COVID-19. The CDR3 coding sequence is TGTGCCAGTATATCCTCGACAGGGGGAACAGAAAGATCACCCCTCCACTTT. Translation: CASISSTGGTERSPLHF.